A single TCR beta chain is shown here with its context. These data come from a study of blood T cell repertoires in COVID-19. Study summary: The study drew acute and convalescent COVID-19 samples from the United States, Italy and Spain. T cells, B-cell-depleted T cells, or PBMCs supplied cDNA or gDNA.

Repertoires were generated with immunoSEQ multiplex PCR, while TCRdb's copy carries only in-frame clones and drops some. The sample comprises about 87,000 clones, about 87% of which are singletons, and over 8.5% rests with the top ten. The receptor was isolated from an older man with acute or convalescent COVID-19. The sample consisted of peripheral blood.

CDR3 in DNA: TGTGCCAGCAGCTTGGGCCCCAGGGGCTCTGGAAACACCATATATTTT. Its translation is CASSLGPRGSGNTIYF. The gene calls are TRBV5-5 and TRBJ1-3; D may be TRBD1 (6 bases). There are 16 residues in the CDR3. Germline V gives CDR1 SGHKS, CDR2 YYEKEE (reference sequence). Deletions cut 0 bases from V and 0 bases from J, with 10 bases between.